This TCR beta chain was recorded in a study of cytomegalovirus exposure and HLA in healthy donors (dated 2017 in TCRdb). About the investigation overall: According to an earlier analysis of 450 to 650 of the donors, some 170 million T cells yielded roughly 110 million unique TCR beta sequences and 276 Gb of sequence data. Class I and class II HLA loci were covered by the typing at four-digit resolution. The study aimed to test whether cataloging public T cell receptors could reveal signatures of past pathogen exposure. Among the roughly 370 genotyped donors, around 79% belonged to the genetic ancestry cluster associated with self-reported Caucasian donors. A handful of DR-DQ haplotypes were treated as single units for association and clustering because of strong linkage in the cohort. In a later genetic analysis, genome-wide SNP genotypes for about three fifths of the roughly 670 donors were used, and that subset was treated as a discovery cohort. To predict cytomegalovirus infection status, the study brought together high-throughput TCR immunosequencing, statistical association of individual TCRs with disease status, and machine learning. An early release covering approximately 600 HLA-typed donors comprised approximately 290 gigabases of sequencing data and tens of millions of unique TCR sequences. To decide whether each TCR beta V gene segment behaved as functional or pseudogenic, an earlier analysis of fewer than 750 of the donors relied on high-throughput TCR beta sequencing. Donor age, sex, ethnicity and CMV serostatus were compiled together with the repertoire data. A separate validation cohort of 90 to 150 different subjects was used in addition to the approximately 670-subject first cohort. Typing coverage differed by locus: A, B, C, DRB1 and DQB1 were typed in roughly 620-640 donors, DQA1 in around 500, DPA1 in 606, and DPB1 in 472. In the later analysis, no new phenotypic data were used to find candidate immune exposures; instead, reliance was placed on TCR beta sequences and their occurrence across donors. On average, 235,054 unique TCR beta nucleotide sequences were sequenced per donor among about 400 genotyped donors of the cohort, with around 19% of those sequences being non-productive. A later analysis re-examined previously published TCR beta repertoires from more than 600 donors and added high-resolution HLA genotyping to investigate patterns of TCR occurrence. Every discovery cohort repertoire had been produced on one sequencing platform. The study used immunosequencing to profile the T cell repertoires of 666 subjects and linked those repertoires to cytomegalovirus serostatus. What the study reported, not specific to this receptor: When HLA alleles, especially DR and DQ, strongly co-occurred, attributing TCR associations to individual alleles was difficult. This cohort had only TCR beta chains sequenced, and the lack of alpha or paired-chain data limited which features could be detected. Linkage disequilibrium might explain the correlated functional status among segregating V segments, but an unknown experimental factor could not be excluded. In a later analysis, TCR association rates were found to vary across HLA loci, with the most associated TCRs seen for DRB1 alleles and the fewest for HLA-C alleles. Because counts were too low, about 15 rarely observed V segments, including chromosome 9 orphons, were left out of the earlier analysis of approximately 500 of the donors. Across donors, most TCR sequences were observed very rarely, whereas some public TCRs were present in many individuals. Most CMV-associated TCR beta chains appeared to be HLA-restricted in a later analysis, and the HLA associations seemed to be driven largely by CMV exposure. A total of roughly 160 TCR beta chains were listed by the study as associated with cytomegalovirus. CMV serostatus was the only immune exposure information available for the cohort. In a later analysis, HLA-associated TCR beta chains were found to be more clonally expanded and to have lower generation probabilities than equally common non-associated chains. A later genetic analysis associated a missense DCLRE1C variant with V-gene and J-gene trimming of TCR beta chains, and an independent cohort replicated the association. The authors suggested that the approach could potentially be extended to other disease states and immunological phenotypes. A cluster of highly shared sequence variants was judged likely to be a technical artifact of the sequencing pipeline. In a later analysis, about 16,000 TCR beta sequences were associated with specific HLA alleles at a false discovery rate of 0.05. In an earlier analysis of about 600 of the donors, most TCR beta V segments appeared in productive rearrangements about 90% or about 30% of the time, broadly matching IMGT annotations. A further reported finding was that TCR beta sequences accurately predicted the HLA-A and HLA-B alleles for most subjects in the first cohort. Because the 87-base-pair reads could not distinguish some IMGT-functional V segments, including TRBV6-2 and TRBV6-3, those segments were excluded. Presence/absence analyses assumed roughly uniform sequencing depth across donors, an assumption that may not hold. In vitro tests confirmed that a few of the cytomegalovirus-associated TCR beta chains recognize cytomegalovirus antigens. Because some donors lacked HLA typing at each locus, the association tests relied only on the typed subset. In both the original and validation cohorts, the classifier was reported to diagnose cytomegalovirus status with high specificity and sensitivity. According to a later analysis, parvovirus B19, influenza, CMV and Epstein-Barr virus appeared linked to several top co-occurrence clusters. Compared with the 666-donor mean, donors in an Asian-associated ancestry cluster had fewer N-insertions in productive TCRs, according to a later genetic analysis.

Libraries were made using the immunoSEQ multiplex PCR assay. A mixture of 60 forward primers for TCR Vbeta segments and 13 reverse primers for TCR Jbeta segments was used in the multiplex PCR. A multiplex PCR assay on genomic DNA amplified the CDR3 region of rearranged TCR beta genes. Amplified TCR beta libraries were sequenced as 87-base-pair reads on the Illumina HiSeq System. Concerning the study's data processing: Across the 500 to 850 repertoires, a later analysis counted tens of millions of unique TCR beta chains, roughly 11 million of which were shared by at least two donors. A nearest-neighbor algorithm error-corrected the raw reads and collapsed the reads into unique sequences, merging closely related sequences to remove PCR and sequencing errors. To assign V, D and J gene segments, CDR3 sequences were aligned to IMGT reference sequences. For a sequence to be retained, at least a six-nucleotide match to both a V gene segment and a J gene segment was required. A rearrangement counted as productive if the CDR3 had no stop codons and remained in frame with V and J, and every other rearrangement counted as non-productive. CDR3 was defined by IMGT convention, running from the second conserved V-encoded cysteine to the conserved J-encoded phenylalanine. Sequences without an unambiguous match to a single V gene segment were excluded from the earlier analysis of several hundred of the donors. In an earlier analysis of 587 of the donors, V segments were called functional above 56.7% productive rearrangements and were called segregating when the between-donor standard deviation exceeded 5%. A statistical classification framework was developed to diagnose cytomegalovirus status using the catalog of TCR beta chain sequences. A later analysis assigned V and J genes by comparing TCR nucleotide sequences with IMGT/GENE-DB human TR gene sequences. A later analysis assigned CDR3 sequences and most-parsimonious VDJ recombination scenarios with the TCRdist pipeline. In a later analysis, every TCR beta chain was defined by the combination of its CDR3 amino acid sequence and its V-gene family, and reads without a unique V-gene family were dropped. To address suspected cross-contamination and a sequencing artifact, a later analysis removed over 500 highly shared, low-generation-probability nucleotide sequences. A later analysis calculated a clonal expansion index for each public chain from normalized within-repertoire ranks of inferred template counts. A later analysis computed generation probabilities with a VDJ recombination model fitted to out-of-frame rearrangements, and checked the results against IGoR. A later analysis scored TCR-TCR, TCR-HLA and TCR-CMV co-occurrence with hypergeometric tests, applying a repertoire-size bias correction to TCR pairs. A later analysis estimated false discovery rates by permuting HLA or CMV assignments 20 times. In a later analysis, co-occurring TCRs were grouped using DBSCAN, with TCRdist sequence similarity added in when clustering inside HLA-allele-positive subsets. Repertoires with fewer than 30,000 or more than 120,000 public chains, plus five repertoires with anomalous nucleotide sharing, were excluded from co-occurrence clustering. Here the immuneACCESS table is served through TCRdb, limited to in-frame sequences with V and J called. Missing clones are a known gap in these copies; in checked studies unresolved V genes cover under half, and the rest lacks a known reason. V, J and clone size are those of that table, while D and trimming were read from the DNA. This sample is represented by approximately 76,000 clones; 79% of them were singletons. The ten largest clones represent 2.5% of the sample.

The cohort consisted of approximately 670 healthy bone marrow donors. Cohort members were all nominally healthy when sampled, although unrecorded immune exposures were likely present. The donor was CMV seronegative and belonged to the group of several hundred seronegative cohort members. Every donor gave a peripheral blood sample, and the peripheral blood mononuclear cells from that sample were used for TCR beta sequencing. Genomic DNA extraction from the blood cell samples was performed with the Qiagen DNeasy Blood Extraction Kit. A remark on this clone: The specificity of this receptor is unknown. It has no much larger one-base neighbor in the sample; base qualities were not kept.

CDR1 and CDR2 were assigned from the germline V gene as LGHNA and YSLEER. A distance of 14 bases separates the germline ends of V and J, which lose 0 bases and 11 bases respectively. The CDR3 runs 13 amino acids, cysteine and phenylalanine included. Just the 39-base CDR3 DNA is kept, in frame starting at base 1. This TCR derives from a man aged 25 to 40 in good health and CMV-seronegative. The sequence is built from TRBV4-3 and TRBJ2-7; TRBD2 is a possible D gene, resting on 5 matching bases. The sequenced sample consisted of PBMCs. The CDR3 in this case is CASSQDKGSGKYF. The bases read TGCGCCAGCAGCCAAGATAAGGGATCCGGGAAGTACTTC.